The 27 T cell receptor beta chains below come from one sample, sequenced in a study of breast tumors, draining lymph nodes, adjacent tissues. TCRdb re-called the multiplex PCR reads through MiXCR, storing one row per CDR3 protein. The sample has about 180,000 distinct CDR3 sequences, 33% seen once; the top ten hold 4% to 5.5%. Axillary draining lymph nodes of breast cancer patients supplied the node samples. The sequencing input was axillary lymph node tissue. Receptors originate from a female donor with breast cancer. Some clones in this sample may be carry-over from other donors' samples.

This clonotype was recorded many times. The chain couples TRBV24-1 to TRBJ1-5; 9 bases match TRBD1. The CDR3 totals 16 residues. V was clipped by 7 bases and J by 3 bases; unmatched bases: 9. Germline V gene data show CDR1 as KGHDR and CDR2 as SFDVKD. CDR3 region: CATSGGGTGINQPQHF. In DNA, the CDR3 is TGTGCCACCAGCGGAGGCGGGACAGGGATCAATCAGCCCCAGCATTTT.

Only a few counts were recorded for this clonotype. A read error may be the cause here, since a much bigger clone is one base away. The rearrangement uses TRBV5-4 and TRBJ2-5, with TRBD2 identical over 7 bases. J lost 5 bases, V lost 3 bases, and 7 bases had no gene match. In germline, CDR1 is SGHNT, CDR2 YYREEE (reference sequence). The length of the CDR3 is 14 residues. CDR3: CASSSSGAAETQYF. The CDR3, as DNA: TGTGCCAGCAGCTCCAGCGGGGCGGCGGAGACCCAGTACTTC.

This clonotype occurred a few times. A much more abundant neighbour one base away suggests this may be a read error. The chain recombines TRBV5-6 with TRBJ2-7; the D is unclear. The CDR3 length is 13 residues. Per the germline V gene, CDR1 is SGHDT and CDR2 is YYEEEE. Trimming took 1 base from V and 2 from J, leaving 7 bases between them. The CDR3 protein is CASSLFRAYEQYF. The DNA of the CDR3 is TGTGCCAGCAGCTTGTTCAGAGCCTACGAGCAGTACTTC.

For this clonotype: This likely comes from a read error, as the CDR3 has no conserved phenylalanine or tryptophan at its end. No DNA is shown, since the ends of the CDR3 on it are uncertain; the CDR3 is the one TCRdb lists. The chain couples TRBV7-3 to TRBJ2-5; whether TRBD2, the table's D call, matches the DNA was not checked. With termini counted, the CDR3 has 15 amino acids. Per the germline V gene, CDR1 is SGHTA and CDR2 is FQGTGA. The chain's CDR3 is CASSLMGSNQETQHS.

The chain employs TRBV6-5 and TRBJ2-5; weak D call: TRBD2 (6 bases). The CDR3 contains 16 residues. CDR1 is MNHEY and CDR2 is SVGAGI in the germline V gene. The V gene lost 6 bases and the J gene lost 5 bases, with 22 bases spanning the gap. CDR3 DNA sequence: TGTGCCAGCAGCTCCGACGGAGGGGCCATAGGGGAGACCCAGTACTTC. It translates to CASSSDGGAIGETQYF.

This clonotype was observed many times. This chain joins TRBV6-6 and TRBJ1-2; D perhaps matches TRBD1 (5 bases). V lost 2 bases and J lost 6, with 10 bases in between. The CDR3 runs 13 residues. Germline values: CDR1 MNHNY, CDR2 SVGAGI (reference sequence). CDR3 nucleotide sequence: TGTGCCAGCAGTTACGGGCAGGGTAATGGCTACACCTTC. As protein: CASSYGQGNGYTF.

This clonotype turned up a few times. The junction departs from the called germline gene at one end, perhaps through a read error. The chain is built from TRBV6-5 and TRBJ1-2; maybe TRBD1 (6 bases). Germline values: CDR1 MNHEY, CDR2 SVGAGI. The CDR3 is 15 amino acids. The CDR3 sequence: CASSHSQGSNYGYTF. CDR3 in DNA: TGTGCCAGCAGTCACTCACAGGGATCCAACTATGGCTACACCTTC.

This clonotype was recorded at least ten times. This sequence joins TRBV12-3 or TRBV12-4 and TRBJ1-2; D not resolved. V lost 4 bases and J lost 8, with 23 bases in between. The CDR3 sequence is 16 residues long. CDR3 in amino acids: CASSSELGGGRRGYTF. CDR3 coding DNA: TGTGCCAGCAGTTCCGAGCTAGGAGGTGGAAGAAGGGGCTACACCTTC.

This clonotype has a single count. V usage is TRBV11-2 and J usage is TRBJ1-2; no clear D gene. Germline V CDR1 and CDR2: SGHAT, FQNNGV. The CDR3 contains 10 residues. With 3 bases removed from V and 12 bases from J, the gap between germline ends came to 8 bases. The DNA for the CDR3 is TGTGCCAGCAGCTTTCTTGGAAACACCTTC. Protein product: CASSFLGNTF. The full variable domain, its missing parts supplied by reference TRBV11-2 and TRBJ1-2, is EAGVAQSPRYKIIEKRQSVAFWCNPISGHATLYWYQQILGQGPKLLIQFQNNGVVDDSQLPKDRFSAERLKGVDSTLKIQPAKLEDSAVYLCASSFLGNTFGSGTRLTVV.

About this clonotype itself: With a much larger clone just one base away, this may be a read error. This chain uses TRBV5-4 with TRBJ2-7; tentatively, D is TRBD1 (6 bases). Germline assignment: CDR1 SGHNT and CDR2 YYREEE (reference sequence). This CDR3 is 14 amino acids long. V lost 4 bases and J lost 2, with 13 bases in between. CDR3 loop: CASSAGTLAYEQYF. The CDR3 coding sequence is TGTGCCAGCAGCGCCGGGACACTCGCCTACGAGCAGTACTTC.

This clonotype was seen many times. The CDR3 sequence is CASSLPGGEKLFF. The CDR3 nucleotides are TGCGCCAGCAGCTTGCCAGGGGGAGAAAAACTGTTTTTT. The rearrangement uses TRBV5-1 and TRBJ1-4, with TRBD1 matching over 7 bases. V was pared by 1 base and J by 8 bases, with 2 bases of the junction left unmatched. This CDR3 region has 13 residues. CDR1 and CDR2 (germline): SGHRS, YFSETQ. The full variable domain, its missing parts supplied by reference TRBV5-1 and TRBJ1-4, is KAGVTQTPRYLIKTRGQQVTLSCSPISGHRSVSWYQQTPGQGLQFLFEYFSETQRNKGNFPGRFSGRQFSNSRSEMNVSTLELGDSALYLCASSLPGGEKLFFGSGTQLSVL.

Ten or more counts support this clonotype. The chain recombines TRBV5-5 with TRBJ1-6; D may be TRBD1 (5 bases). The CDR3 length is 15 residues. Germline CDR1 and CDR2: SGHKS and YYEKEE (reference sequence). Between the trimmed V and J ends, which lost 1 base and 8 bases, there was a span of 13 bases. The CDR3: CASSLWFDRDSPLHF. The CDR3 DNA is TGTGCCAGCAGCTTGTGGTTTGACAGAGATTCACCCCTCCACTTT.

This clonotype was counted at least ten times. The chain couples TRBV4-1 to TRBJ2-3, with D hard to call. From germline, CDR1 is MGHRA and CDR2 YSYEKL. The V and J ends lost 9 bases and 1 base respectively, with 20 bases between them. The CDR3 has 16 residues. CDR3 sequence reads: CASTPIPASRTDTQYF. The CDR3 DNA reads TGCGCCAGTACCCCTATACCGGCTAGTCGCACAGATACGCAGTATTTT.

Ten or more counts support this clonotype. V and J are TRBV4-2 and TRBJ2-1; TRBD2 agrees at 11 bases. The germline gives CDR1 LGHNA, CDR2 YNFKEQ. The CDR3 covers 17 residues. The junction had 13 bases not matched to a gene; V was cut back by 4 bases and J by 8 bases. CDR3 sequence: CASSPFSGRARLDEQFF. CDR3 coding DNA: TGTGCCAGCAGCCCCTTTAGCGGGAGGGCCCGACTGGATGAGCAGTTCTTC.

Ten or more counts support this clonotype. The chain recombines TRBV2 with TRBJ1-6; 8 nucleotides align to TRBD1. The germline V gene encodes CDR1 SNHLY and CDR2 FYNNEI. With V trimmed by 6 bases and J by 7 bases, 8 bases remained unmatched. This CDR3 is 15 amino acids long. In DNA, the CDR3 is TGTGCCAGCAGCGCCCGGACAGGGCAAAATTCACCCCTCCACTTT. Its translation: CASSARTGQNSPLHF.

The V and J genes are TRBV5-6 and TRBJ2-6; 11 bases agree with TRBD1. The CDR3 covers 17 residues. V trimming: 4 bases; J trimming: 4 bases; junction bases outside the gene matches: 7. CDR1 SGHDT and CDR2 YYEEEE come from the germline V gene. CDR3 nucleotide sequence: TGTGCCAGCAGCCGAGGACAGGGGGCGCGGGGGGCCAACGTCCTGACTTTC. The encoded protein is CASSRGQGARGANVLTF.

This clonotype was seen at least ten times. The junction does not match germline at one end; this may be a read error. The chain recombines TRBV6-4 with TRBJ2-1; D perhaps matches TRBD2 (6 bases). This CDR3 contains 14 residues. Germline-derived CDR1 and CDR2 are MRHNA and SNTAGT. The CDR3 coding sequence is TGTGCCAGCAGTCACTCCCCGGGAGTCAATGAGCAGTTCTTC. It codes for CASSHSPGVNEQFF.

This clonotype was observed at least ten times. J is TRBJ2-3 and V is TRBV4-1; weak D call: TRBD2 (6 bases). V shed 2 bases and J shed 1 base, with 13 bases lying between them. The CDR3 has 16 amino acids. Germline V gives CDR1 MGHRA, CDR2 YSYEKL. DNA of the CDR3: TGCGCCAGCAGCCAACTGGTACCGGGAGGCACAGATACGCAGTATTTT. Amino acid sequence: CASSQLVPGGTDTQYF.

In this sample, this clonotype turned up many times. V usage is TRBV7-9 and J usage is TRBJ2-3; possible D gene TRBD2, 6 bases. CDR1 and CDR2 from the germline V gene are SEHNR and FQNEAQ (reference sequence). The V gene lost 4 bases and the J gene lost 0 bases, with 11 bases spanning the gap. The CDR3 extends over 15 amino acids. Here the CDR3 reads CASSSGDFSTDTQYF. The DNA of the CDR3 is TGTGCCAGCAGCTCCGGGGACTTTAGCACAGATACGCAGTATTTT.

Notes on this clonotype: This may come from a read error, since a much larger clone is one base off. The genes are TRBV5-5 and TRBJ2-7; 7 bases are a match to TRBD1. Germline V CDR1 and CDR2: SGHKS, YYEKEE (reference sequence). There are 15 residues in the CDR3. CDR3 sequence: CAGSRTLRQGYEQYF. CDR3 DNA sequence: TGTGCCGGCAGCCGTACCCTACGACAGGGCTACGAGCAGTACTTC.

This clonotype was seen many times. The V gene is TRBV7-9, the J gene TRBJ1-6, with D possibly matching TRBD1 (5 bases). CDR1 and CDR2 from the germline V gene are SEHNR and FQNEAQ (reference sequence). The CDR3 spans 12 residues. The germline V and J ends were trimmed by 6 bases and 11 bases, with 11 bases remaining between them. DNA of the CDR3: TGTGCCAGCAGTGACAGCTTTCCACCCCTCCACTTT. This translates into CASSDSFPPLHF.

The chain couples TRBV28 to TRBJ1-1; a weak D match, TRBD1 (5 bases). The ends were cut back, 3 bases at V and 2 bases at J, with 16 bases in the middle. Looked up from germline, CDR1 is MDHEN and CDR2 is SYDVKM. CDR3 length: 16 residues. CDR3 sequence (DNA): TGTGCCAGCAGTTTTAATCCGGGGGTAACTAACACTGAAGCTTTCTTT. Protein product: CASSFNPGVTNTEAFF.

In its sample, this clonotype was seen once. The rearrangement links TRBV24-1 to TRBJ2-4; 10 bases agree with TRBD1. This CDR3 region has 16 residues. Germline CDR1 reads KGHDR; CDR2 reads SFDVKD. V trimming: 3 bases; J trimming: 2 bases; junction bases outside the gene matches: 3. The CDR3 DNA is TGTGCCACCAGTGATGGACAGGGGGTTTCCAAAAACATTCAGTACTTC. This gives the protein CATSDGQGVSKNIQYF.

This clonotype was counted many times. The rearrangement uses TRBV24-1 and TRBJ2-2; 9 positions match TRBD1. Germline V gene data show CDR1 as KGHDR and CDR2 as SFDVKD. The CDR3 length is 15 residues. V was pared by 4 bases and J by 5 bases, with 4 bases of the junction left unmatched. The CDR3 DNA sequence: TGTGCCACCAGTGACCCGGGACAGGGAACCGGGGAGCTGTTTTTT. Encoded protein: CATSDPGQGTGELFF.

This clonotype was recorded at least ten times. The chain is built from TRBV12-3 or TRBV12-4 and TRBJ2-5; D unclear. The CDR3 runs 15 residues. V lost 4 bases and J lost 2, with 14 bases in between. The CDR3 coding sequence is TGTGCCAGCAGTTCCTTACTTGTGGGGCAAGAGACCCAGTACTTC. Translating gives CASSSLLVGQETQYF.

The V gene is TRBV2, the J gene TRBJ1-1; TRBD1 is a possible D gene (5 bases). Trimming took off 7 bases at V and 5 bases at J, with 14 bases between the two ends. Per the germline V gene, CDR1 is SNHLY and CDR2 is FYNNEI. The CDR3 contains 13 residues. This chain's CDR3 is CASTPREGTEAFF. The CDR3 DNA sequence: TGTGCCAGCACCCCCAGGGAAGGGACTGAAGCTTTCTTT.

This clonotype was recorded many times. For the CDR3, the DNA is TGTGCCAGCCGCGGGGGGCTCACAGATACGCAGTATTTT. Protein sequence: CASRGGLTDTQYF. This chain links TRBV7-3 with TRBJ2-3, with 8 nucleotides matching TRBD2. The ends lost 8 bases at V and 2 bases at J; junction bases unmatched: 3. The CDR3 sequence is 13 residues long. CDR1 and CDR2 from the germline V gene are SGHTA and FQGTGA.